Given below is one T cell receptor beta chain in context. As yet, its antigen is unknown. These data come from a study of T cells in Graves' hyperthyroidism and ophthalmopathy. Study-wide findings and caveats: Before onset, by a median of about six months, the model predicted ophthalmopathy. Ophthalmopathy was told apart from stable hyperthyroidism by a 13 V-J model. Blood also contained most expanded thyroid clonotypes above 0.001.

The patients, who ranged from 18 to 65 in age, presented with newly diagnosed hyperthyroidism lasting under 2 months. The TCR beta CDR3 regions underwent amplification using RNA transcripts as the source. Primed by the HTBI set, a first-round RT-PCR was run on the TCR CDR3. Via MiXCR, TCRdb re-called the multiplex PCR reads, giving one row per CDR3 protein. This table holds under 700,000 distinct CDR3 sequences, 35% to 55% found once. V was pared by 6 bases and J by 4 bases, with 7 bases of the junction left unmatched. Germline CDR1 reads SQVTM; CDR2 reads ANQGSEA. The CDR3 runs to 16 residues. The chain has TRBV29-1 and TRBJ2-2, with TRBD2 matching 14 bases. Sequenced sample: peripheral blood or thyroid tissue (not recorded which). The sequence was obtained from a young woman with Graves' hyperthyroidism. The DNA of the CDR3 is TGCAGCGTCCGGACTAGCGGGGGGTCGGGCACCGGGGAGCTGTTTTTT. It codes for CSVRTSGGSGTGELFF.